Presented here are 29 T cell receptor beta chains from one specimen sequenced in a study of T cells in Graves' hyperthyroidism and ophthalmopathy (dated by TCRdb to about 2019). The library was obtained by multiplex PCR. Instrument on record: Illumina HiSeq 2000. The TCR beta CDR3 regions were amplified from RNA transcripts. The first round of RT-PCR for the TCR CDR3 was performed with the HTBI primer set and the Qiagen OneStep RT-PCR kit. TCRdb applied fastp at Q25 and MiXCR to the public reads, then kept only in-frame beta chains. Rows matching on CDR3 protein sequence are summarized as one entry with the most common DNA and genes. In all, the sample holds about 290,000 distinct CDR3 sequences, and around 13% of those were seen once. The ten largest clones capture 7% to 9% of the sample. Sequenced: blood. The receptor source for this set is a woman aged 40 to 50 with Graves' hyperthyroidism.

The sample holds a few counts of this clonotype. This rearrangement joins TRBV19 to TRBJ2-3; tentatively, D is TRBD1 (6 bases). The germline CDR1 and CDR2 sequences are LNHDA and SQIVND (reference sequence). The CDR3 contains 16 residues. The germline V and J ends were trimmed by 4 bases and 0 bases, with 14 bases remaining between them. The CDR3, as DNA: TGTGCCAGTAGTAAATGGACAGCCACCAGCACAGATACGCAGTATTTT. Residues: CASSKWTATSTDTQYF.

This clonotype has ten or more counts. The rearrangement joins TRBV6-1 to TRBJ1-4; possible D gene TRBD1, 6 bases. With 3 bases removed from V and 3 bases from J, the gap between germline ends came to 11 bases. CDR1 is MNHNS, CDR2 SASEGT, per germline. This CDR3 has 15 amino acids. CDR3 DNA: TGTGCCAGCAGTGAGGAACAGGGATCTAATGAAAAACTGTTTTTT. Residues: CASSEEQGSNEKLFF.

This clonotype showed up many times. V usage is TRBV28 and J usage is TRBJ1-3; 9 positions agree with TRBD1. CDR1 MDHEN and CDR2 SYDVKM come from the germline V gene. V gave up 6 bases and J gave up 1 base; unmatched junction bases: 13. The CDR3 has 18 amino acids. In DNA form, the CDR3 reads TGTGCCAGCAGCGAGGGAGGGACAGGGCCGGGGTCTGGAAACACCATATATTTT. As protein: CASSEGGTGPGSGNTIYF.

The rearrangement links TRBV6-1 to TRBJ1-6; D not resolved. V was shortened by 4 bases and J by 0 bases, with 7 bases between the two germline ends. The CDR3 covers 15 residues. Germline V lookup: CDR1 MNHNS, CDR2 SASEGT. Here the CDR3 reads CASSGYSSYNSPLHF. CDR3 coding DNA: TGTGCCAGCAGTGGATATAGCTCCTATAATTCACCCCTCCACTTT.

Ten or more counts support this clonotype. The V gene is TRBV5-1, the J gene TRBJ2-3; D is ambiguous. Germline V CDR1 and CDR2: SGHRS, YFSETQ. CDR3 length: 14 amino acids. Deletions cut 5 bases from V and 0 bases from J, with 10 bases between. The CDR3: CASRALPSTDTQYF. The CDR3 DNA follows: TGCGCCAGCAGGGCCCTCCCTAGCACAGATACGCAGTATTTT.

As for this clonotype: The CDR3 carries no conserved terminal phenylalanine or tryptophan, so it likely arises from a read error. The J gene is TRBJ2-3, the V gene TRBV9; 7 bases are a match to TRBD2. CDR1 and CDR2 from the germline V gene are SGDLS and YYNGEE. The CDR3 extends over 15 amino acids. J was trimmed by 3 bases and V by 0 bases; bases with no gene match: 4. In DNA, the CDR3 is TGTGCCAGCAGCGTAGGGCTAGCGGCGACAGATACGCAGTATATT. Protein sequence: CASSVGLAATDTQYI.

The CDR3 coding sequence is TGTGCCAGCAGCCTCAGGGGTGCGTCCACAGATACGCAGTATTTT. Protein product: CASSLRGASTDTQYF. The chain joins TRBV9 to TRBJ2-3; a weak D match, TRBD1 (6 bases). Trimming took off 4 bases at V and 2 bases at J, with 14 bases between the two ends. The CDR3 length is 15 residues. The germline V gene has CDR1 SGDLS and CDR2 YYNGEE.

There are a few counts of this clonotype. The rearrangement joins TRBV7-3 to TRBJ2-2; D is uncertain. The CDR3 sequence is 14 residues long. Germline V CDR1 and CDR2: SGHTA, FQGTGA. The ends were cut back, 5 bases at V and 3 bases at J, with 10 bases in the middle. The CDR3: CASSVGRDTGELFF. The CDR3 DNA sequence: TGTGCCAGCAGCGTCGGCCGCGACACCGGGGAGCTGTTTTTT.

This clonotype has at least ten counts. The chain couples TRBV19 to TRBJ2-7; weak D call: TRBD2 (5 bases). The germline gives CDR1 LNHDA, CDR2 SQIVND (reference sequence). The V end was cut by 3 bases, the J end by 3 bases, with 15 bases between. The CDR3 extends over 15 amino acids. CDR3 nucleotides: TGTGCCAGTAGTATCCTGTTGGGAGATTACTACGAGCAGTACTTC. It codes for CASSILLGDYYEQYF.

This clonotype was recorded at least ten times. The chain employs TRBV12-3 or TRBV12-4 and TRBJ2-3, with 12 positions matching TRBD2. The CDR3 is made up of 19 amino acids. V lost 5 bases and J lost 2; bases outside the gene matches: 14. The CDR3 DNA reads TGTGCCAGCAGTCCCCTCCGACTAGCGGGAGAACATATCACAGATACGCAGTATTTT. This sequence encodes CASSPLRLAGEHITDTQYF.

This CDR3 reads CASSIQGQGANEQFF. The CDR3 bases are TGTGCCAGTAGTATCCAAGGACAGGGGGCCAATGAGCAGTTCTTC. This rearrangement joins TRBV19 to TRBJ2-1, with 11 bases matching TRBD1. J was trimmed by 6 bases and V by 3 bases; bases with no gene match: 4. Germline V gene lookup returns CDR1 LNHDA and CDR2 SQIVND (reference sequence). This CDR3 is built from 15 residues.

Only a few counts were recorded for this clonotype. Here the CDR3 DNA reads TGTGCCAGCAGTGAGACTAGCGGGAGTGTCGTTTCCTACGAGCAGTACTTC. Translating it yields CASSETSGSVVSYEQYF. The chain uses TRBV2 and TRBJ2-7, with 12 bases that match TRBD2. The trim removed 3 bases at V and 1 base at J, leaving 7 bases unmatched. This CDR3 is built from 17 residues. Per germline, CDR1 SNHLY and CDR2 FYNNEI.

V is TRBV20-1 and J is TRBJ2-2, with D unresolved. Germline CDR1 and CDR2: DFQATT and SNEGSKA (reference sequence). V lost 0 bases and J 5 bases, leaving 10 bases between the germline ends. The CDR3 is made up of 14 amino acids. CDR3 region: CSARDGKGTGELFF. As DNA, the CDR3 is TGCAGTGCTAGAGATGGGAAGGGTACCGGGGAGCTGTTTTTT.

V is TRBV14 and J is TRBJ2-3, with D possibly matching TRBD1 (5 bases). Germline CDR1 is SGHDN and CDR2 is FVKESK. Deletions cut 3 bases from V and 3 bases from J, with 16 bases between. The CDR3 runs to 16 residues. The CDR3 DNA sequence: TGTGCCAGCAGCCATCTTAAGGGGAAGGGGACAGATACGCAGTATTTT. Amino acid sequence: CASSHLKGKGTDTQYF.

In this sample, this clonotype turned up many times. This rearrangement joins TRBV20-1 to TRBJ2-1, with 11 bases fitting TRBD2. CDR1 and CDR2 (germline): DFQATT, SNEGSKA (reference sequence). The ends lost 3 bases at V and 8 bases at J; junction bases unmatched: 18. This CDR3 is built from 18 residues. CDR3 residues: CSASRLRLAGKDYDEQFF. The CDR3 DNA reads as TGCAGTGCTAGTCGGTTGCGACTAGCGGGAAAGGATTATGATGAGCAGTTCTTC.

This clonotype was recorded at least ten times. The V and J genes are TRBV6-2 or TRBV6-3 and TRBJ1-1; D remains unclear. With 7 bases removed from V and 0 bases from J, the gap between germline ends came to 15 bases. The germline V gene encodes CDR1 MNHEY and CDR2 SVGEGT. The CDR3 length is 15 residues. The CDR3 nucleotides are TGTGCCAGCATCCCAGCCGGCACCTTGAACACTGAAGCTTTCTTT. Translating gives CASIPAGTLNTEAFF.

V usage is TRBV3-1 and J usage is TRBJ1-2, with D maybe TRBD1 (5 bases). Germline V gene data show CDR1 as LGHDT and CDR2 as YNNKEL (reference sequence). The CDR3 contains 16 residues. Between the trimmed V and J ends, which lost 0 bases and 4 bases, there was a span of 15 bases. CDR3: CASSQEAGGGIYGYTF. The CDR3 nucleotides are TGTGCCAGCAGCCAAGAGGCGGGGGGGGGAATCTATGGCTACACCTTC. Complete variable domain (other parts from reference TRBV3-1 and TRBJ1-2): DTAVSQTPKYLVTQMGNDKSIKCEQNLGHDTMYWYKQDSKKFLKIMFSYNNKELIINETVPNRFSPKSPDKAHLNLHINSLELGDSAVYFCASSQEAGGGIYGYTFGSGTRLTVV.

Many counts were recorded for this clonotype. This sequence joins TRBV2 and TRBJ1-5, with a possible D match to TRBD1 (6 bases). Germline assignment: CDR1 SNHLY and CDR2 FYNNEI. The CDR3 spans 15 residues. V lost 5 bases, J lost 0 bases, and 11 bases lay in between. CDR3 nucleotide sequence: TGTGCCAGCAGTAGTACAGGGCATAGCAATCAGCCCCAGCATTTT. Translated, it gives CASSSTGHSNQPQHF.

This clonotype was seen only a few times. The chain recombines TRBV19 with TRBJ1-1, with D perhaps TRBD1 (5 bases). V was cut by 4 bases and J by 1 base, with 10 bases left in between. The CDR3 has 14 residues. Germline assignment: CDR1 LNHDA and CDR2 SQIVND (reference sequence). The CDR3 sequence: CASSKGPQNTEAFF. The CDR3 DNA sequence: TGTGCCAGTAGTAAGGGGCCCCAGAACACTGAAGCTTTCTTT.

This clonotype appeared many times. A read error may produce the germline difference seen at one junction end. This chain links TRBV28 with TRBJ1-1; D uncertain. The CDR3 contains 11 residues. CDR1 and CDR2 from the germline V gene are MDHEN and SYDVKM. Written as DNA, the CDR3 is TGTGCCAGCAGCCCCAGTGGAAGTATTGTCTTT. This translates into CASSPSGSIVF.

This clonotype was counted ten times or more. The chain couples TRBV29-1 to TRBJ1-4, with D unclear. The CDR3 loop spans 12 amino acids. Deletions cut 5 bases from V and 4 bases from J, with 8 bases between. Looked up from germline, CDR1 is SQVTM and CDR2 is ANQGSEA. The CDR3 loop reads CSVRAVNEKLFF. CDR3 bases: TGCAGCGTTCGGGCAGTTAATGAAAAACTGTTTTTT.

At least ten counts were recorded for this clonotype. The rearrangement uses TRBV2 and TRBJ2-5, with TRBD2 as a possible D gene (5 bases). The CDR3 is 15 amino acids. V dropped 8 bases and J dropped 4 bases, with 20 bases sitting between them. Germline V gene sequence: CDR1 SNHLY, CDR2 FYNNEI. The CDR3 region is CASGVSLAAGETQYF. CDR3 in DNA: TGTGCCAGCGGAGTGAGCCTAGCTGCGGGAGAGACCCAGTACTTC.

Many counts were recorded for this clonotype. This sequence joins TRBV24-1 and TRBJ1-2; D possibly corresponds to TRBD1 (5 bases). The CDR3 spans 14 residues. The V and J ends lost 1 base and 4 bases respectively, with 9 bases between them. From germline, CDR1 is KGHDR and CDR2 SFDVKD. The CDR3 is CATSDLSGSYGYTF. The CDR3 nucleotides read TGTGCCACCAGTGATTTATCAGGGTCCTATGGCTACACCTTC.

The sample holds one count of this clonotype. A much larger clone lies a single base off, so this may be a read error. The CDR3 DNA follows: TGTGCCAGCAGTCCAGTACAGGTGGGGTCTGAAGCTTTCTTT. It codes for CASSPVQVGSEAFF. The J gene is TRBJ1-1, the V gene TRBV6-1; TRBD1 might be the D (5 bases). Germline lookup yields CDR1 MNHNS and CDR2 SASEGT. V was clipped by 5 bases and J by 6 bases, with 16 bases between them. CDR3 length: 14 amino acids.

This clonotype was detected many times. The chain has TRBV28 and TRBJ1-2; D is unclear. With 5 bases removed from V and 5 bases from J, the gap between germline ends came to 12 bases. The CDR3 consists of 13 residues. Germline CDR1 is MDHEN and CDR2 is SYDVKM. The CDR3 bases are TGTGCCAGCAGTCCTGGGTCCTCTTATGGCTACACCTTC. Translating gives CASSPGSSYGYTF.

The gene calls are TRBV5-4 and TRBJ2-2; no reliable D call. Trimming cost V 0 bases and J 3 bases, with 15 bases left between them. Germline V gene sequence: CDR1 SGHNT, CDR2 YYREEE (reference sequence). The CDR3 sequence is 17 residues long. CDR3 DNA: TGTGCCAGCAGCTTGGGCTCCCCCTCCCGCGACACCGGGGAGCTGTTTTTT. It codes for CASSLGSPSRDTGELFF.

In its sample, this clonotype was seen many times. V gene TRBV20-1 combines with J gene TRBJ1-5; D gene uncertain. Looked up from germline, CDR1 is DFQATT and CDR2 is SNEGSKA (reference sequence). V lost 3 bases to trimming and J lost 2 bases, with 5 bases between them. The CDR3 extends over 12 amino acids. CDR3 protein: CSARLGNQPQHF. The CDR3 region has the DNA TGCAGTGCTAGGTTAGGCAATCAGCCCCAGCATTTT.

A word on this clonotype: This may be a read error, as it is one base from a much larger clone. The chain combines TRBV12-3 or TRBV12-4 with TRBJ2-1; 14 bases align to TRBD2. The CDR3 consists of 15 residues. V was clipped by 3 bases and J by 7 bases; unmatched bases: 2. The CDR3 spells CASSFWTSGRNEQFF. In DNA form, the CDR3 reads TGTGCCAGCAGTTTCTGGACTAGCGGGAGGAATGAGCAGTTCTTC.

The V and J genes are TRBV12-3 or TRBV12-4 and TRBJ2-2; the D call may be TRBD1 or TRBD2 (5 bases each). The V end was cut by 5 bases, the J end by 0 bases, with 16 bases between. The length of the CDR3 is 17 residues. The CDR3: CASSTSRDRPNTGELFF. The CDR3 DNA sequence: TGTGCCAGCAGTACATCCCGGGACCGACCGAACACCGGGGAGCTGTTTTTT.